This is a list of T cell receptor beta chains from one sample in a study of T cell repertoires in ileal Crohn's disease. The protocol was immunoSEQ multiplex PCR, while the TCRdb copy is restricted to in-frame clones and leaves out a portion. Of thousands of clones in the sample, 74% are singletons; the top ten hold 6.9%. The specimen sequenced was ileal tissue. All receptors derive from an adult with Crohn's disease. Both conserved end residues are part of each CDR3. D genes are given only for firm matches. Some rows mark clone size as missing; the rest say once, few, many or name a class of expanded clone.

.	.	TRBV7-6	TRBJ1-5	TGTGCCAGCAGCTTAGGGACAGCTCCGGGTCAGCCCCAGCATTTT	CASSLGTAPGQPQHF
TRBD1	.	TRBV2	TRBJ1-1	TGTGCCAGCAGCGGGACAGGCGGGTTAGGCACTGAAGCTTTCTTT	CASSGTGGLGTEAFF
.	.	TRBV6-5	TRBJ2-7	TGTGCCAGCAGTTACTCACAGGTTGGTGGATCCTACGAGCAGTACTTC	CASSYSQVGGSYEQYF
.	once	TRBV5-1	TRBJ2-5	.	CASGPSGRGETQYF
TRBD2	.	TRBV30	TRBJ2-3	TGTGCCTGGAGTAGCGGGGAAAGGCAGTATTTT	CAWSSGERQYF
.	.	TRBV11-2	TRBJ1-6	TGTGCCAGCAGCTTAAACGATGTCCGGTCACCCCTCCACTTT	CASSLNDVRSPLHF
TRBD2	.	TRBV2	TRBJ2-3	TGTGCCACCGGACTAGCGGGAGTAACAGATACGCAGTATTTT	CATGLAGVTDTQYF
.	.	TRBV7-2	TRBJ1-1	TGTGCCAGCAGCTTAGATGGGTTCGGGTCGGTGAACACTGAAGCTTTCTTT	CASSLDGFGSVNTEAFF
TRBD2	few	TRBV7-6	TRBJ2-1	TGTGCCAGCAGCTCCCAGGGCGGGAGCTCCTACAATGAGCAGTTCTTC	CASSSQGGSSYNEQFF
TRBD1	.	TRBV6-5	TRBJ2-6	TGTGCCAGCAGTTGGGCAGGGGGCTCCGGGGCCAACGTCCTGACTTTC	CASSWAGGSGANVLTF
.	.	TRBV7-2	TRBJ2-3	TGTGCCAGCAGCTTTTTCGGGAGAGATACGCAGTATTTT	CASSFFGRDTQYF
.	.	TRBV12-5	TRBJ1-4	TGTGCTAGTGGTTTGGACGGGGGTGATGAAAAACTGTTTTTT	CASGLDGGDEKLFF
.	once	TRBV6-1	TRBJ1-6	TGTGCCAGCAGTGAAGCCCACAGTTGGGGCAAGTCACCCCTCCACTTT	CASSEAHSWGKSPLHF
.	.	TRBV30	TRBJ1-2	TGTGCCTGGAGTGCTCAGGTCCAAAATGGCTACACCTTC	CAWSAQVQNGYTF
.	.	TRBV21-1	TRBJ1-2	TGTGCCAGCAGCAAGCCGAGGGGACTCTATGGCTACACCTTC	CASSKPRGLYGYTF
TRBD1	.	TRBV18	TRBJ1-2	TGTGCCAGCTCACCAACTCAAGGACAGGTCTATGGCTACACCTTC	CASSPTQGQVYGYTF
TRBD2	.	TRBV28	TRBJ2-5	TGTGCCAGCAGTTTAGGGGGGGAGAAGGAGACCCAGTACTTC	CASSLGGEKETQYF
.	.	TRBV29-1	TRBJ2-3	TGCAGCGTTACGTACGACAGCCCTTCCCCGGATACGCAGTATTTT	CSVTYDSPSPDTQYF
TRBD1	few	TRBV7-2	TRBJ1-3	TGTGCCAGCAGCTTATCGGGACAGGGGACCTACTCTGGAAACACCATATATTTT	CASSLSGQGTYSGNTIYF
.	.	TRBV21-1	TRBJ1-3	TGTGCCAGCAGCAACGGAGAAATACGCTTTTTTACTGGAAACACCATATATTTT	CASSNGEIRFFTGNTIYF
.	.	TRBV6-6	TRBJ1-5	TGTGCCAGCAGTACTCCCGATCAGCCCCAGCATTTT	CASSTPDQPQHF
.	.	TRBV7-3	TRBJ2-4	TGTGCCAGCAGCTTATCAGGGTTTGACATTCAGTACTTC	CASSLSGFDIQYF
TRBD2	.	TRBV10-3	TRBJ2-5	TGTGCCATCAGTCCCCTAGCGGGGGGCAGGGAGACCCAGTACTTC	CAISPLAGGRETQYF
TRBD1	.	TRBV12-5	TRBJ2-1	TGTGCTAGTGGTTTGTCATCAGGGGGCCCCTACAATGAGCAGTTCTTC	CASGLSSGGPYNEQFF
TRBD1	.	TRBV7-6	TRBJ2-3	TGTGCCAGCAGCAAAACAGGGGTACCTTTGGCAGATACGCAGTATTTT	CASSKTGVPLADTQYF
.	.	TRBV28	TRBJ2-7	TGTGCCAGCAGTTTGGCGGGGGCCTCCTACGAGCAGTACTTC	CASSLAGASYEQYF
.	few	TRBV4-3	TRBJ2-7	TGCGCCAGCAGCCAGGGGCGGGGAGTCTACGAGCAGTACTTC	CASSQGRGVYEQYF